Listed below are T cell receptor beta chains from one sample, sequenced in a study of T cell responses to AZD1222 COVID-19 vaccine. Repertoires were generated with immunoSEQ multiplex PCR, while TCRdb's copy carries only in-frame clones and drops some. This table has 130,000 or so clones, approximately 90% appearing once. Sequences were derived from peripheral blood, sampled on day 0 of AZD1222 vaccination. Source of these receptors: an adult in good health. Both conserved end residues are part of each CDR3. Fields, in order: V gene, D gene, J gene, clone size, CDR3 protein, CDR3 DNA. D genes are given only for firm matches. For some rows the clone size is stated as once, few or many, or as a class when expanded; others skip it.

v_call: TRBV9
d_call: .
j_call: TRBJ2-7
clone_size: .
cdr3_aa: CASSIRLGDEQYF
cdr3_nt: TGTGCCAGCAGCATCCGATTGGGGGACGAGCAGTACTTC

v_call: TRBV18
d_call: .
j_call: TRBJ1-1
clone_size: .
cdr3_aa: CASSSSMNTEAFF
cdr3_nt: TGTGCCAGCTCAAGCAGTATGAACACTGAAGCTTTCTTT

v_call: TRBV4-2
d_call: TRBD1
j_call: TRBJ1-2
clone_size: .
cdr3_aa: CASSLLGDRLYYGYTF
cdr3_nt: TGTGCCAGCAGCCTACTGGGGGACAGGCTCTACTATGGCTACACCTTC

v_call: TRBV5-4
d_call: .
j_call: TRBJ2-7
clone_size: once
cdr3_aa: CASSPSAGTSIYEQYF
cdr3_nt: TGTGCCAGCAGCCCCTCGGCCGGTACTAGCATATACGAGCAGTACTTC

v_call: TRBV18
d_call: .
j_call: TRBJ1-2
clone_size: .
cdr3_aa: CASSPSGAYGYTF
cdr3_nt: TGTGCCAGCTCACCATCAGGGGCCTATGGCTACACCTTC

v_call: TRBV5-1
d_call: .
j_call: TRBJ1-4
clone_size: .
cdr3_aa: CASSSQGFNEKLFF
cdr3_nt: TGCGCCAGCAGCTCTCAGGGGTTTAATGAAAAACTGTTTTTT

v_call: TRBV29-1
d_call: .
j_call: TRBJ2-1
clone_size: .
cdr3_aa: CSVDGLLSNEQFF
cdr3_nt: TGCAGCGTTGACGGCCTACTCAGCAATGAGCAGTTCTTC

v_call: TRBV5-1
d_call: .
j_call: TRBJ2-1
clone_size: .
cdr3_aa: CASSTGDSGNEQFF
cdr3_nt: TGCGCCAGCAGCACGGGGGATTCGGGGAATGAGCAGTTCTTC

v_call: TRBV2
d_call: .
j_call: TRBJ1-1
clone_size: .
cdr3_aa: CASSEDTETEAFF
cdr3_nt: TGTGCCAGCAGTGAAGACACAGAGACTGAAGCTTTCTTT

v_call: TRBV20-1
d_call: TRBD1
j_call: TRBJ1-3
clone_size: .
cdr3_aa: CSASAPRGKGNTIYF
cdr3_nt: TGCAGTGCTAGTGCCCCCAGGGGGAAGGGAAACACCATATATTTT

v_call: TRBV5-4
d_call: .
j_call: TRBJ1-1
clone_size: .
cdr3_aa: CASSLQGSEAFF
cdr3_nt: TGTGCCAGCAGCTTGCAGGGGAGTGAAGCTTTCTTT

v_call: TRBV28
d_call: TRBD1
j_call: TRBJ1-1
clone_size: .
cdr3_aa: CASSLKSRGRGLVGEAFF
cdr3_nt: TGTGCCAGCAGTTTAAAGAGCCGGGGCAGGGGGCTGGTCGGTGAAGCTTTCTTT

v_call: TRBV19
d_call: .
j_call: TRBJ1-1
clone_size: .
cdr3_aa: CASSLGFGLNTEAFF
cdr3_nt: TGTGCCAGTTCGTTGGGGTTTGGGCTGAACACTGAAGCTTTCTTT

v_call: TRBV6-6
d_call: TRBD1
j_call: TRBJ1-2
clone_size: .
cdr3_aa: CASSYTGTGGAGGYTF
cdr3_nt: TGTGCCAGCAGTTACACCGGGACAGGGGGCGCCGGTGGCTACACCTTC

v_call: TRBV27
d_call: TRBD2
j_call: TRBJ2-1
clone_size: .
cdr3_aa: CASNYGTSGIREQFF
cdr3_nt: TGTGCCAGCAATTACGGGACTAGCGGGATACGTGAGCAGTTCTTC

v_call: TRBV2
d_call: TRBD1
j_call: TRBJ1-3
clone_size: .
cdr3_aa: CASRFDRASGNTIYF
cdr3_nt: TGTGCCAGCAGGTTCGACAGGGCCTCTGGAAACACCATATATTTT

v_call: TRBV5-4
d_call: .
j_call: TRBJ1-2
clone_size: .
cdr3_aa: CASSLSQGNYGYTF
cdr3_nt: TGTGCCAGCAGCTTGAGCCAGGGAAACTATGGCTACACCTTC

v_call: TRBV2
d_call: TRBD1
j_call: TRBJ2-7
clone_size: .
cdr3_aa: CASTWGQVSYEQYF
cdr3_nt: TGTGCCAGCACTTGGGGACAGGTCTCCTACGAGCAGTACTTC

v_call: TRBV5-4
d_call: TRBD1
j_call: TRBJ2-2
clone_size: .
cdr3_aa: CASSSRDRGNTGELFF
cdr3_nt: TGTGCCAGCAGCTCCAGGGACAGGGGGAACACCGGGGAGCTGTTTTTT

v_call: TRBV28
d_call: .
j_call: TRBJ1-1
clone_size: .
cdr3_aa: CASSSVNTEAFF
cdr3_nt: TGTGCCAGCTCCTCAGTGAACACTGAAGCTTTCTTT

v_call: TRBV29-1
d_call: .
j_call: TRBJ2-7
clone_size: few
cdr3_aa: CSVEKGFPYEQYF
cdr3_nt: TGCAGCGTTGAAAAGGGGTTCCCCTACGAGCAGTACTTC

v_call: TRBV10-3
d_call: .
j_call: TRBJ2-7
clone_size: medium-sized
cdr3_aa: CAISDDGGPYEQYF
cdr3_nt: TGTGCCATCAGTGATGACGGGGGGCCGTACGAGCAGTACTTC

v_call: TRBV24-1
d_call: .
j_call: TRBJ2-4
clone_size: .
cdr3_aa: CATSWWALAEILAKNIQYF
cdr3_nt: TGTGCCACCAGCTGGTGGGCACTAGCAGAGATACTAGCCAAAAACATTCAGTACTTC

v_call: TRBV19
d_call: TRBD1
j_call: TRBJ2-1
clone_size: .
cdr3_aa: CASSRDRGDEQFF
cdr3_nt: TGTGCCAGTAGTAGGGACAGGGGGGACGAGCAGTTCTTC

v_call: TRBV6-5
d_call: TRBD1
j_call: TRBJ1-2
clone_size: .
cdr3_aa: CAARKGALGSYGYTF
cdr3_nt: TGTGCCGCGAGGAAGGGGGCCCTAGGGTCTTATGGCTACACCTTC

v_call: TRBV28
d_call: .
j_call: TRBJ2-7
clone_size: .
cdr3_aa: CASSTGTLPEQYF
cdr3_nt: TGTGCCAGCAGTACCGGGACATTGCCTGAGCAGTACTTC

v_call: TRBV5-1
d_call: TRBD2
j_call: TRBJ2-1
clone_size: .
cdr3_aa: CASRELATADNEQFF
cdr3_nt: TGCGCCAGCAGAGAACTAGCGACTGCAGACAATGAGCAGTTCTTC

v_call: TRBV7-9
d_call: TRBD2
j_call: TRBJ2-2
clone_size: .
cdr3_aa: CASIRTSVTGELFF
cdr3_nt: TGTGCCAGCATCAGGACTAGCGTCACCGGGGAGCTGTTTTTT

v_call: TRBV7-9
d_call: .
j_call: TRBJ2-1
clone_size: few
cdr3_aa: CASSRLLGMGEYNEQFF
cdr3_nt: TGTGCCAGCAGCCGACTACTCGGCATGGGGGAATACAATGAGCAGTTCTTC

v_call: TRBV30
d_call: TRBD1
j_call: TRBJ2-1
clone_size: .
cdr3_aa: CAWSSGTGKREQFF
cdr3_nt: TGTGCCTGGAGTTCTGGGACAGGGAAACGTGAGCAGTTCTTC

v_call: TRBV24-1
d_call: .
j_call: TRBJ1-1
clone_size: .
cdr3_aa: CATSDVDTEAFF
cdr3_nt: TGTGCCACCAGTGACGTGGACACTGAAGCTTTCTTT

v_call: TRBV5-8
d_call: .
j_call: TRBJ1-5
clone_size: .
cdr3_aa: CASSGILQKTGILGYQPQHF
cdr3_nt: TGTGCCAGCAGCGGAATATTACAAAAAACGGGGATCCTGGGGTATCAGCCCCAGCATTTT

v_call: TRBV2
d_call: TRBD1
j_call: TRBJ2-1
clone_size: .
cdr3_aa: CASCRDRDYNEQFF
cdr3_nt: TGTGCCAGCTGCCGGGACAGGGACTACAATGAGCAGTTCTTC

v_call: TRBV5-1
d_call: .
j_call: TRBJ2-2
clone_size: once
cdr3_aa: CASSWTRDGELFF
cdr3_nt: TGCGCCAGCAGCTGGACCAGGGACGGGGAGCTGTTTTTT

v_call: TRBV4-1
d_call: .
j_call: TRBJ1-6
clone_size: .
cdr3_aa: CASSHGQNSPLHF
cdr3_nt: TGCGCCAGCAGCCACGGACAGAATTCACCCCTCCACTTT

v_call: TRBV5-1
d_call: .
j_call: TRBJ2-1
clone_size: .
cdr3_aa: CASSLFDEQFF
cdr3_nt: TGCGCCAGCAGCTTGTTTGATGAGCAGTTCTTC

v_call: TRBV30
d_call: .
j_call: TRBJ1-1
clone_size: .
cdr3_aa: CAWSGRQGLRNTEAFF
cdr3_nt: TGTGCCTGGAGTGGCCGGCAGGGTTTAAGGAACACTGAAGCTTTCTTT

v_call: TRBV29-1
d_call: TRBD2
j_call: TRBJ2-3
clone_size: .
cdr3_aa: CSSWASGLASADTQYF
cdr3_nt: TGCAGTTCCTGGGCTAGCGGACTAGCATCTGCAGATACGCAGTATTTT

v_call: TRBV5-1
d_call: TRBD1
j_call: TRBJ2-3
clone_size: .
cdr3_aa: CASSLSGTGGDTQYF
cdr3_nt: TGCGCCAGCAGCCTAAGTGGGACAGGAGGGGATACGCAGTATTTT

v_call: TRBV28
d_call: TRBD2
j_call: TRBJ2-7
clone_size: .
cdr3_aa: CASTLGLAESYEQYF
cdr3_nt: TGTGCCAGCACCTTGGGGCTAGCGGAATCCTACGAGCAGTACTTC

v_call: TRBV24-1
d_call: .
j_call: TRBJ2-3
clone_size: .
cdr3_aa: CATRKSAPRDGAPGTDTQYF
cdr3_nt: TGTGCCACGAGAAAATCGGCCCCCCGGGATGGAGCGCCTGGCACAGATACGCAGTATTTT

v_call: TRBV7-9
d_call: .
j_call: TRBJ2-7
clone_size: .
cdr3_aa: CASSSLRDSIYEQYF
cdr3_nt: TGTGCCAGCAGCTCACTCCGGGACTCTATTTACGAGCAGTACTTC

v_call: TRBV7-8
d_call: TRBD1
j_call: TRBJ2-6
clone_size: .
cdr3_aa: CASSPSRTGAASGANVLTF
cdr3_nt: TGTGCCAGCAGCCCCTCCCGGACAGGGGCCGCGTCTGGGGCCAACGTCCTGACTTTC

v_call: TRBV7-9
d_call: .
j_call: TRBJ1-1
clone_size: .
cdr3_aa: CASSLGHRGTEAFF
cdr3_nt: TGTGCCAGCAGCCTGGGACATAGAGGAACTGAAGCTTTCTTT

v_call: TRBV5-1
d_call: TRBD2
j_call: TRBJ2-1
clone_size: few
cdr3_aa: CASSLGPAGGYNEQFF
cdr3_nt: TGCGCCAGCAGCTTGGGGCCTGCGGGAGGTTACAATGAGCAGTTCTTC

v_call: TRBV6-5
d_call: .
j_call: TRBJ1-3
clone_size: .
cdr3_aa: CASSYSRVGGNTIYF
cdr3_nt: TGTGCCAGCAGTTACTCGAGAGTAGGGGGAAACACCATATATTTT

v_call: TRBV5-1
d_call: TRBD1
j_call: TRBJ2-2
clone_size: .
cdr3_aa: CASSPGTGYTGELFF
cdr3_nt: TGCGCCAGCAGCCCGGGGACAGGCTACACCGGGGAGCTGTTTTTT

v_call: TRBV27
d_call: .
j_call: TRBJ1-5
clone_size: .
cdr3_aa: CASSLSGTWPQHF
cdr3_nt: TGTGCCAGCAGTTTATCCGGGACTTGGCCCCAGCATTTT

v_call: TRBV7-9
d_call: .
j_call: TRBJ1-1
clone_size: .
cdr3_aa: CASSPPRSVDTEAFF
cdr3_nt: TGTGCCAGCAGCCCCCCTAGGAGCGTTGACACTGAAGCTTTCTTT

v_call: TRBV5-6
d_call: .
j_call: TRBJ2-3
clone_size: .
cdr3_aa: CASSLGAFLTDTQYF
cdr3_nt: TGTGCCAGCAGCTTAGGGGCGTTCCTCACAGATACGCAGTATTTT

v_call: TRBV9
d_call: TRBD2
j_call: TRBJ2-4
clone_size: .
cdr3_aa: CASSQGTSGFIQYF
cdr3_nt: TGTGCCAGCAGTCAAGGGACTAGCGGATTCATTCAGTACTTC

v_call: TRBV5-4
d_call: .
j_call: TRBJ2-1
clone_size: .
cdr3_aa: CASSGFTGTSTYNEQFF
cdr3_nt: TGTGCCAGCAGCGGGTTTACCGGGACGAGCACCTACAATGAGCAGTTCTTC

v_call: TRBV13
d_call: TRBD1
j_call: TRBJ2-5
clone_size: .
cdr3_aa: CASSRRGTPMETQYF
cdr3_nt: TGTGCCAGCAGCCGCAGGGGGACACCTATGGAGACCCAGTACTTC

v_call: TRBV18
d_call: TRBD1
j_call: TRBJ2-2
clone_size: .
cdr3_aa: CASSPGQLMTNTGELFF
cdr3_nt: TGTGCCAGCTCCCCGGGACAGTTAATGACGAACACCGGGGAGCTGTTTTTT